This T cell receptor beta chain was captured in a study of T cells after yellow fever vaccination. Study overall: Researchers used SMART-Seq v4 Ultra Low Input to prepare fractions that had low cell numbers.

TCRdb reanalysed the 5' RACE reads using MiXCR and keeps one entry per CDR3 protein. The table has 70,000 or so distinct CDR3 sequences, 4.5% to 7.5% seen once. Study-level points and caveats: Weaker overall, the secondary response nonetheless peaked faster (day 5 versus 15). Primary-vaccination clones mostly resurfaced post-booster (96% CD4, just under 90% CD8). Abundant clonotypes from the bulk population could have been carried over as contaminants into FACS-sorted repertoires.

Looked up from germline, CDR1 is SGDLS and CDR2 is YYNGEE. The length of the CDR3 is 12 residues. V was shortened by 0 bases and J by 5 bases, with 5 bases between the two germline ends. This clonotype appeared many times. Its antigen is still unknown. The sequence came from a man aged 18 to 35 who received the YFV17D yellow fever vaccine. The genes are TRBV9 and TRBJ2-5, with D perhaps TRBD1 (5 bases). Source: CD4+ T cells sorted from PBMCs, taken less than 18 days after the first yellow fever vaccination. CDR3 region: CASSVEGETQYF. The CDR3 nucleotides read TGTGCCAGCAGCGTAGAGGGGGAGACCCAGTACTTC.